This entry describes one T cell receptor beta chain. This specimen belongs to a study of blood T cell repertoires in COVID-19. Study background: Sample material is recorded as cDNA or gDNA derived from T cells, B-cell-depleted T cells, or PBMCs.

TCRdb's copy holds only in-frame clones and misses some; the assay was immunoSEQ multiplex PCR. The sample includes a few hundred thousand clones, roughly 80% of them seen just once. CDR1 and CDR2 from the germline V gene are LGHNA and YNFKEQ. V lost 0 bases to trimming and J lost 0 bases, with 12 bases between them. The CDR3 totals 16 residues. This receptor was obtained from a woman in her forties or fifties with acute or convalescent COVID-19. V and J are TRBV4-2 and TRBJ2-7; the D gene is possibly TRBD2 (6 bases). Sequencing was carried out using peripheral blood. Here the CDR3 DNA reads TGTGCCAGCAGCCAAGATGGGGGACTCTCCTCCTACGAGCAGTACTTC. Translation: CASSQDGGLSSYEQYF.